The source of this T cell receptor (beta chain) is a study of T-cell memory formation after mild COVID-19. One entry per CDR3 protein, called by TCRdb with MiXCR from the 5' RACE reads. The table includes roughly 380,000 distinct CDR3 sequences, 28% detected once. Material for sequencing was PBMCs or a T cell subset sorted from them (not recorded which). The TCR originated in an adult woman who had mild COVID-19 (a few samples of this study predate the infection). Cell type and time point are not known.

The DNA of the CDR3 is TGCGCCAGCAGCCCTCCGACAGAAACCTACGAGCAGTACTTC. Encoded protein: CASSPPTETYEQYF. The chain has TRBV5-1 and TRBJ2-7, with a possible D match to TRBD1 (5 bases). Germline CDR1 SGHRS, CDR2 YFSETQ. This CDR3 has 14 amino acids. V was cut by 4 bases and J by 2 bases, with 13 bases left in between.